This T cell receptor beta chain derives from a study of blood T cell repertoires in COVID-19 (dated by TCRdb to the early 2020s). Describing the broader study: Samples from collaborators originated in the United States, Italy and Spain and spanned both the acute and convalescent phases of COVID-19. The repertoires were made available in a free public database intended to serve as a resource for research on the immune response to SARS-CoV-2. Where available, HLA class I and class II types were taken from metadata supplied by the sample provider and were not determined by assay-based typing. The prospective study material was composed of cDNA or gDNA derived from T cells, B-cell-depleted T cells, or PBMCs. Subjects who had been exposed to COVID-19, were actively infected with it, or had recovered from it provided the deeply sampled blood TCRbeta repertoires that made up the dataset. Sample metadata almost always included a de-identified subject ID, COVID-19 status, age in years and sex. The samples were drawn from the first 160 participants of the ongoing ImmuneRACE study and from 1,200 or so subjects provided by 6 global collaborators. Study-level results and caveats: The amount of clinical and demographic metadata varied by source and participant and was provided uncurated.

TCRbeta CDR3 regions were amplified from genomic DNA by means of the immunoSEQ Assay, a bias-controlled multiplex PCR. Per the authors' processing: The number of nucleated cells in each sample was estimated by amplification of reference gene primers within the assay. To quantify the absolute abundance of each unique TCRbeta CDR3 rearrangement, sequence reads were collapsed and filtered. For each sample, productive Simpson clonality was calculated as the square root of Simpson's diversity index across productive rearrangements. The table was pulled from immuneACCESS by TCRdb, which kept in-frame rearrangements only. Such tables lose some clones; where checked, under half of the loss comes from unresolved V genes, and the rest has no known cause. V and J calls and clone size are as listed in that table; D and trimming were resolved from the DNA. The table for this sample lists approximately 260,000 clones; 80% to 85% of them were counted only once. Approximately 13% of the sample is taken by the ten largest.

On this clone itself: The clone's antigen remains unknown. No base quality information exists; no much larger clone differs at one position.

Ends trimmed: V by 2 bases, J by 8 bases; bases unmatched to a gene: 18. Per the germline V gene, SGHAT is the CDR1 and FQNNGV is the CDR2. The CDR3 holds 19 amino acids from the cysteine to the phenylalanine. Just the 57-base CDR3 DNA is kept, in frame starting at base 1. The collaborating institutions used their own protocols to collect whole blood in K2EDTA tubes. Collaborator samples were shipped for TCRbeta analysis as frozen whole blood, isolated PBMCs, or DNA extracted from either sample type. Sequencing was done on a sample of peripheral blood. This clonotype was obtained from a woman in her sixties with active or convalescent COVID-19. This receptor chain uses TRBV11-2 and TRBJ2-1, with 10 bases in between that match TRBD2. The CDR3 amino acid sequence is: CASSLRRLRLAGLWDEQFF. The DNA sequence reads TGTGCCAGCAGCTTAAGGCGACTTCGACTAGCGGGCCTTTGGGATGAGCAGTTCTTC.